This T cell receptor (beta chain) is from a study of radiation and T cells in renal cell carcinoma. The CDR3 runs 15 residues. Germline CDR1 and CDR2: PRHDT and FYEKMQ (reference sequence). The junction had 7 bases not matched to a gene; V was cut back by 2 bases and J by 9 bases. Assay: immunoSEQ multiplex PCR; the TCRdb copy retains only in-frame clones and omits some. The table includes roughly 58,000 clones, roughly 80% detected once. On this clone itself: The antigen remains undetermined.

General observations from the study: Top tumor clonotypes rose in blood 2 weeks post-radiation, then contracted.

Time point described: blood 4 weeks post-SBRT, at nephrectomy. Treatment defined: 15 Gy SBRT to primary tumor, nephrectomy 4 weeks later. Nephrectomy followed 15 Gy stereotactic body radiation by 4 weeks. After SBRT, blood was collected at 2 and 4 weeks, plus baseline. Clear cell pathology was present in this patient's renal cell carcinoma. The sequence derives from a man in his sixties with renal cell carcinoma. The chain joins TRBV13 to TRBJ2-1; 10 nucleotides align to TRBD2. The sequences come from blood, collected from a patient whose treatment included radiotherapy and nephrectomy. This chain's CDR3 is CASSLTSGRAGEQFF. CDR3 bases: TGTGCCAGCAGCTTAACCAGCGGGAGGGCCGGTGAGCAGTTCTTC. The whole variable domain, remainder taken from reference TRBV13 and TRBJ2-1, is AAGVIQSPRHLIKEKRETATLKCYPIPRHDTVYWYQQGPGQDPQFLISFYEKMQSDKGSIPDRFSAQQFSDYHSELNMSSLELGDSALYFCASSLTSGRAGEQFFGPGTRLTVL.